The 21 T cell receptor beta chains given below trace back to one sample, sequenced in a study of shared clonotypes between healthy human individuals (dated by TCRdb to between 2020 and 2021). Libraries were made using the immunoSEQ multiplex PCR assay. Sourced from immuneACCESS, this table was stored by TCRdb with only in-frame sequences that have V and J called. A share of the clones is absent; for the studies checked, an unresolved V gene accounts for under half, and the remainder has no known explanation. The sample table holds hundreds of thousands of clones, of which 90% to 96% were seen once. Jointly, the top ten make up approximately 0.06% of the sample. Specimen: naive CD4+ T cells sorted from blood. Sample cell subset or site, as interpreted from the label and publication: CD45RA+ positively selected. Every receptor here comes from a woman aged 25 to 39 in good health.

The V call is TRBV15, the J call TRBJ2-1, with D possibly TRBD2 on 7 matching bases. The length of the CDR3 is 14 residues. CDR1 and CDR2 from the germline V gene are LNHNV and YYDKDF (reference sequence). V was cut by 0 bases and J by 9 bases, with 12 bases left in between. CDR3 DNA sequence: TGTGCCACCAGCAGAGATAAGGGAGGGGGTGAGCAGTTCTTC. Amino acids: CATSRDKGGGEQFF.

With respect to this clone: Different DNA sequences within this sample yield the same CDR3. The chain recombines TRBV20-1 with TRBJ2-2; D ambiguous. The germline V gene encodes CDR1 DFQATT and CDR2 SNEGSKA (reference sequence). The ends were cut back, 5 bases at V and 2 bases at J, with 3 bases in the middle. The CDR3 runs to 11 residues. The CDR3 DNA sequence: TGCAGTGCTCGCAACACCGGGGAGCTGTTTTTT. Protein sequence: CSARNTGELFF.

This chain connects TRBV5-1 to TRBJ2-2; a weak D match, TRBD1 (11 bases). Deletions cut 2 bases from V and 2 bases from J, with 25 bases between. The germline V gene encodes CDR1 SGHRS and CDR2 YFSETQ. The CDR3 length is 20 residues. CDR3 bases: TGCGCCAGCAGCTTCGGGACAGGGGGAACTAGCGGGAAAAACACCGGGGAGCTGTTTTTT. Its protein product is CASSFGTGGTSGKNTGELFF.

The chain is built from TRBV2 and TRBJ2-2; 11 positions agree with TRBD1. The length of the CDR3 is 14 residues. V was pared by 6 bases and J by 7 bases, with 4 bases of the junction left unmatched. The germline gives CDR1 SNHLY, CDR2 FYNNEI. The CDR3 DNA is TGTGCCAGCAGGGACAGGGGGCTATTCGGGGAGCTGTTTTTT. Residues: CASRDRGLFGELFF.

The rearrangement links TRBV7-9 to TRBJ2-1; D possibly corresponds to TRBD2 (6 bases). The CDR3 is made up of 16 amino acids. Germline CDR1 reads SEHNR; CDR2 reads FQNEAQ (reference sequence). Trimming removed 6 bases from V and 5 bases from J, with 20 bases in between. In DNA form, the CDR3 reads TGTGCCAGCAGTTGGGGGGACGGACTTCTTAACAATGAGCAGTTCTTC. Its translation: CASSWGDGLLNNEQFF. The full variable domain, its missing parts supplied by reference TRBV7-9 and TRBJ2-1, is DTGVSQNPRHKITKRGQNVTFRCDPISEHNRLYWYRQTLGQGPEFLTYFQNEAQLEKSRLLSDRFSAERPKGSFSTLEIQRTEQGDSAMYLCASSWGDGLLNNEQFFGPGTRLTVL.

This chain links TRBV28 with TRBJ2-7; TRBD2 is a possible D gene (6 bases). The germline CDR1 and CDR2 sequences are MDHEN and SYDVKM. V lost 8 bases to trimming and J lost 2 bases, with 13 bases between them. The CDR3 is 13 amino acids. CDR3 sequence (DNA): TGTGCCAGCTTCGGCGGGGTTACCTACGAGCAGTACTTC. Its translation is CASFGGVTYEQYF.

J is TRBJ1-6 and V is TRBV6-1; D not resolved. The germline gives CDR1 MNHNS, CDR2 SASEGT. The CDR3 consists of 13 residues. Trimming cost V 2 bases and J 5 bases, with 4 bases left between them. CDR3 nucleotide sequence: TGTGCCAGCAGTGAACGGGATAATTCACCCCTCCACTTT. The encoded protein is CASSERDNSPLHF.

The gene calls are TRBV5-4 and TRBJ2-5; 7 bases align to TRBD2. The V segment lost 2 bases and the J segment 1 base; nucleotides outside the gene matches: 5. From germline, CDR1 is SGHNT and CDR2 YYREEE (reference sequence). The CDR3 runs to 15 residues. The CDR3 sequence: CASSFQWEGQETQYF. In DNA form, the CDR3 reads TGTGCCAGCAGCTTTCAGTGGGAGGGCCAAGAGACCCAGTACTTC.

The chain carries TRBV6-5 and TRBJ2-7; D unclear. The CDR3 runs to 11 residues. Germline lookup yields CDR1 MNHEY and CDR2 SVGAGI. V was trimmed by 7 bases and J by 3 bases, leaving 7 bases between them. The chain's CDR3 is CASTSNYEQYF. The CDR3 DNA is TGTGCCAGCACCTCCAACTACGAGCAGTACTTC.

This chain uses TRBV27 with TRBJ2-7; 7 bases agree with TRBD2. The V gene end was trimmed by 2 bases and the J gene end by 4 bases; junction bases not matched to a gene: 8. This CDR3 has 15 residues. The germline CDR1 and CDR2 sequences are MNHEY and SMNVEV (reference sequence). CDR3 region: CASSLQSGGSYEQYF. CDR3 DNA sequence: TGTGCCAGCAGTTTACAGTCGGGGGGATCTTACGAGCAGTACTTC.

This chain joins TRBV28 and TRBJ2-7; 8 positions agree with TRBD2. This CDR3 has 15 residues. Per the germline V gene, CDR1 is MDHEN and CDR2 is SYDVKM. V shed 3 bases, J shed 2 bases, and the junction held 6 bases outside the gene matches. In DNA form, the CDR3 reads TGTGCCAGCAGTTTCGCTAGCGGGCCCGCCTACGAGCAGTACTTC. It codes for CASSFASGPAYEQYF.

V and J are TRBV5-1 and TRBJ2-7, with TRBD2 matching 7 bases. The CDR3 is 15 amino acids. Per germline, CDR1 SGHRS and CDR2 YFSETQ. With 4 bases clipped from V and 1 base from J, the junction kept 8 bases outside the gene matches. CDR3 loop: CASSPGVAGSYEQYF. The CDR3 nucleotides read TGCGCCAGCAGCCCGGGGGTAGCGGGTTCCTACGAGCAGTACTTC.

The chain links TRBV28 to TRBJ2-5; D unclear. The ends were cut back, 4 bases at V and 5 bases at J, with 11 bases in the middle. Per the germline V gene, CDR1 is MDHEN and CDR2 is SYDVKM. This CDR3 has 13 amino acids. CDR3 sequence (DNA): TGTGCCAGCAGTTCCGGTGGCCCGGAGACCCAGTACTTC. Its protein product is CASSSGGPETQYF.

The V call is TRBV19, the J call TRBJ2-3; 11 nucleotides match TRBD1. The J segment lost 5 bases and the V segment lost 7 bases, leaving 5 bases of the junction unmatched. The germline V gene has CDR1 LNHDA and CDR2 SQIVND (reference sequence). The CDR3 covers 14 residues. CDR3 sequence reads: CASTSDRGQDTQYF. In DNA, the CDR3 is TGTGCCAGTACCTCGGACAGGGGGCAAGATACGCAGTATTTT. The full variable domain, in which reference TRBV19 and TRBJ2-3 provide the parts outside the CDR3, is DGGITQSPKYLFRKEGQNVTLSCEQNLNHDAMYWYRQDPGQGLRLIYYSQIVNDFQKGDIAEGYSVSREKKESFPLTVTSAQKNPTAFYLCASTSDRGQDTQYFGPGTRLTVL.

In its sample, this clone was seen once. The chain's CDR3 is CASSLEPMGETQYF. Written as DNA, the CDR3 is TGTGCCAGCAGCTTAGAACCGATGGGGGAGACCCAGTACTTC. The chain has TRBV7-2 and TRBJ2-5; D not certain. CDR1 and CDR2 from the germline V gene are SGHTA and FQGNSA. Trimming took 1 base from V and 5 from J, leaving 11 bases between them. This CDR3 is built from 14 residues.

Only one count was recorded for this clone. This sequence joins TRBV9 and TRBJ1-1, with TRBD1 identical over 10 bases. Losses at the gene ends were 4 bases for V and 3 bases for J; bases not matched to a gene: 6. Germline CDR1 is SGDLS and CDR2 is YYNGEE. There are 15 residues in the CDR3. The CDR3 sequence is CASSMTGGRYTEAFF. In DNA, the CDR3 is TGTGCCAGCAGCATGACAGGGGGCCGGTACACTGAAGCTTTCTTT. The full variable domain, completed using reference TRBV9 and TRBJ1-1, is DSGVTQTPKHLITATGQRVTLRCSPRSGDLSVYWYQQSLDQGLQFLIQYYNGEERAKGNILERFSAQQFPDLHSELNLSSLELGDSALYFCASSMTGGRYTEAFFGQGTRLTVV.

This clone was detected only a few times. The CDR3 spells CASNLEVPVAEQYF. CDR3 in DNA: TGTGCCAGCAATCTCGAGGTGCCTGTGGCCGAGCAGTACTTC. This chain uses TRBV2 with TRBJ2-7; D gene ambiguous. Trimming left V 7 bases short and J 6 bases short, with 19 bases between. There are 14 residues in the CDR3. The V gene's germline CDR1 is SNHLY and CDR2 FYNNEI.

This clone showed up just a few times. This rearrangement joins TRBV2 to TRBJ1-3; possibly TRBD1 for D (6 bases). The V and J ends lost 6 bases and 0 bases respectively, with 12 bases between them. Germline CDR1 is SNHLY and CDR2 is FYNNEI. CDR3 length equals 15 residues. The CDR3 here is CASRPDRNSGNTIYF. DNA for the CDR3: TGTGCCAGCAGGCCGGACAGAAACTCTGGAAACACCATATATTTT.

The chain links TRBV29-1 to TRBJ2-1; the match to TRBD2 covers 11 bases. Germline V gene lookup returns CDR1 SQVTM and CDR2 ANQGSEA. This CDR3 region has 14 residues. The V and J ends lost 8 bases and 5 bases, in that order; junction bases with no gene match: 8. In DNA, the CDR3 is TGCAGCTCGTCCGGGACTAGCGGAAACAATGAGCAGTTCTTC. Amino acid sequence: CSSSGTSGNNEQFF.

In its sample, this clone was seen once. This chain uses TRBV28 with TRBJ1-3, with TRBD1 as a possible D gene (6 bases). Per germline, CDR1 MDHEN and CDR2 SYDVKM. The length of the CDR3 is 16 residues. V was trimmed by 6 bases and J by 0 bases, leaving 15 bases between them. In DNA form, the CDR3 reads TGTGCCAGCAGAAAACAGGGCACAAACTCTGGAAACACCATATATTTT. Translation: CASRKQGTNSGNTIYF. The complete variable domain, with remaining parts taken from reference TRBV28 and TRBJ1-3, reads DVKVTQSSRYLVKRTGEKVFLECVQDMDHENMFWYRQDPGLGLRLIYFSYDVKMKEKGDIPEGYSVSREKKERFSLILESASTNQTSMYLCASRKQGTNSGNTIYFGEGSWLTVV.

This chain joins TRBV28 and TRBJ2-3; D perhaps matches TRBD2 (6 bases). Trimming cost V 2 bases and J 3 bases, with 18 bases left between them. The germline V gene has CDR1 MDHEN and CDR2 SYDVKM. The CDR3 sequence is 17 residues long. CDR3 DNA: TGTGCCAGCAGTTTAGGGCCCTTATCGGGAGTTACAGATACGCAGTATTTT. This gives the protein CASSLGPLSGVTDTQYF. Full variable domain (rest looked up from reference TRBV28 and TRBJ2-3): DVKVTQSSRYLVKRTGEKVFLECVQDMDHENMFWYRQDPGLGLRLIYFSYDVKMKEKGDIPEGYSVSREKKERFSLILESASTNQTSMYLCASSLGPLSGVTDTQYFGPGTRLTVL.